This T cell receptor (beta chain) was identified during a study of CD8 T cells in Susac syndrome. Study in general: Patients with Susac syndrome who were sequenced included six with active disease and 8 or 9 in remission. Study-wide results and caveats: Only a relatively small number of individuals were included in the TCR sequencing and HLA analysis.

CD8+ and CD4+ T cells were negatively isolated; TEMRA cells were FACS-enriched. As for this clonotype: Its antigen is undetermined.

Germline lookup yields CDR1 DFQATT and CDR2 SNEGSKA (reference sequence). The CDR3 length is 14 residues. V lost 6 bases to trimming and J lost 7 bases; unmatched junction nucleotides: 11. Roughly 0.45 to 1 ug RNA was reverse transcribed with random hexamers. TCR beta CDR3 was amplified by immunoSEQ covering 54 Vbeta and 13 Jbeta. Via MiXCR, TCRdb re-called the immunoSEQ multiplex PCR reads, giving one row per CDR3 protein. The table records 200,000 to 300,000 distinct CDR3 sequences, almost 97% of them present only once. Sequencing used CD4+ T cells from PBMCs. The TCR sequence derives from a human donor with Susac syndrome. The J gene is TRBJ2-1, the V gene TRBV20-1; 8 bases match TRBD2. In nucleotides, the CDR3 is TGCAGTGCCCCCCCCAGCGGGAGTGGAAATGAGCAGTTCTTC. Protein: CSAPPSGSGNEQFF.